This T cell receptor beta chain was captured by sequencing in a study of PD-L1 blockade in urothelial cancer. V lost 3 bases and J lost 5; bases outside the gene matches: 8. This CDR3 spans 17 amino acids. Germline lookup yields CDR1 KGHSH and CDR2 LQKENI. Libraries were prepared by immunoSEQ multiplex PCR; TCRdb keeps only in-frame clonotypes and omits some of them. The sample has some 84,000 clones; 82% are singletons. This TCR was sampled from a man in his 70s with urothelial cancer. Here the sequenced sample was PBMCs, taken around atezolizumab (anti-PD-L1) treatment. The V call is TRBV18, the J call TRBJ2-5; 14 bases match TRBD2. The CDR3 region has the DNA TGTGCCAGCTCACCGGGACTAGCGGGGGTCACGGTGGAGACCCAGTACTTC. Protein sequence: CASSPGLAGVTVETQYF.